What follows are 8 T cell receptor beta chains derived from one specimen sequenced in a study of T cell clonality in common variable immunodeficiency (dated by TCRdb to between 2014 and 2017). Study-level results and caveats: CVID TCRbeta sequences were reported to have fewer deletions and N-nucleotide insertions and to lack highly modified clones with 13 or more V deletions.

Library generation was performed with the immunoSEQ multiplex PCR assay. Not all clones reach the TCRdb copy of this immuneACCESS table, which keeps in-frame sequences only. Checked studies attribute under half of the gap to unresolved V genes and leave the rest unexplained. With under 35,000 clones recorded, this sample contains no clone counted only once. The ten top clones hold roughly 5.4% of the sample. No cognate antigen is known for these TCRs. Sequenced input: peripheral blood mononuclear cells. These receptors all come from a human donor with common variable immunodeficiency.

There are many counts of this clone. The DNA ends 3 residues before the CDR3 does, and the rest of the CDR3 is filled in from the germline J gene. The chain couples TRBV7-9 to TRBJ2-7; D perhaps matches TRBD1 (5 bases). The germline V gene has CDR1 SEHNR and CDR2 FQNEAQ (reference sequence). CDR3 length: 15 amino acids. Trimming took off 3 bases at V and 4 bases at J, with 16 bases between the two ends. CDR3 residues: CASSFFFQGGYEQYF. The CDR3 DNA, read in part, is TGTGCCAGCAGCTTTTTTTTTCAGGGTGGGTACGAG.

Remarks on this clone: The DNA ends 3 residues before the CDR3 does, and the rest of the CDR3 is filled in from the germline J gene. This sequence joins TRBV5-1 and TRBJ2-7; TRBD2 aligns across 8 bases. Germline V lookup: CDR1 SGHRS, CDR2 YFSETQ. This CDR3 contains 13 residues. The V gene end was trimmed by 7 bases and the J gene end by 4 bases; junction bases not matched to a gene: 7. Incomplete CDR3 DNA: TGCGCCAGCTCCGGGGGGGCTAATTACGAG. It encodes CASSGGANYE. In full, the CDR3 reads CASSGGANYEQYF.

This clone was observed at least ten times. The sequenced part of the CDR3 DNA is TGCGCCAGCAGCTTGGCCATCGGACAGGCGAACACCGGGGAG. Translating it yields CASSLAIGQANTGE. The whole CDR3 region reads CASSLAIGQANTGELFF. The chain carries TRBV5-1 and TRBJ2-2, with 7 bases that match TRBD1. The read gets to within 3 residues of the CDR3 end, and the germline J gene fills in the rest. This CDR3 contains 17 residues. Germline CDR1 reads SGHRS; CDR2 reads YFSETQ. Trimming removed 0 bases from V and 0 bases from J; junction bases left unmatched: 5. The complete variable domain, with remaining parts taken from reference TRBV5-1 and TRBJ2-2, reads KAGVTQTPRYLIKTRGQQVTLSCSPISGHRSVSWYQQTPGQGLQFLFEYFSETQRNKGNFPGRFSGRQFSNSRSEMNVSTLELGDSALYLCASSLAIGQANTGELFFGEGSRLTVL.

This clone showed up many times. The DNA ends 3 residues before the CDR3 does, and the rest of the CDR3 is filled in from the germline J gene. The V and J genes are TRBV7-2 and TRBJ1-2, with 7 positions matching TRBD1. CDR3 length equals 14 residues. Germline loops: CDR1 SGHTA, CDR2 FQGNSA. This CDR3 reads CASSPGQELRGYTF. The CDR3 bases that were read are TGTGCCAGCAGCCCAGGACAGGAATTGAGAGGC.

With regard to this clone: The read ends 3 residues before the CDR3 terminus; that terminus is restored from the germline J gene. V gene TRBV7-3 combines with J gene TRBJ1-6, with D perhaps TRBD1 (5 bases). Germline V lookup: CDR1 SGHTA, CDR2 FQGTGA. Deletions cut 0 bases from V and 10 bases from J, with 13 bases between. The CDR3 totals 15 residues. Partial CDR3 DNA: TGTGCCAGCAGCTTAACGGGACTCCGGGGATCACCC. This gives the protein CASSLTGLRGSP. The CDR3 as a whole reads CASSLTGLRGSPLHF.

This clone was observed a handful of times. The DNA ends 3 residues before the CDR3 does, and the rest of the CDR3 is filled in from the germline J gene. This chain joins TRBV30 and TRBJ2-7; D is perhaps TRBD2 (6 bases). Trimming pared 4 bases from V and 3 bases from J, leaving 13 bases between. CDR1 GTSNPN and CDR2 SVGIG come from the germline V gene (reference sequence). The CDR3 extends over 13 amino acids. The part of the CDR3 DNA that was read is TGTGCCTGGACCCAGGACGGGGGCTACGAG. Protein: CAWTQDGGYE. The complete CDR3 protein is CAWTQDGGYEQYF.

This clone was seen a few times. The read halts 3 residues ahead of the CDR3 end, with the missing end drawn from the germline J gene. The V gene is TRBV19, the J gene TRBJ2-6, with D perhaps matching TRBD1 (6 bases). Trimming pared 5 bases from V and 1 base from J, leaving 9 bases between. From germline, CDR1 is LNHDA and CDR2 SQIVND (reference sequence). This CDR3 has 15 amino acids. Incomplete CDR3 DNA: TGTGCCAGTAGTCTTGGACAGTCTGGGGCCAACGTC. Translation gives CASSLGQSGANV. The full CDR3 protein reads CASSLGQSGANVLTF.

This clone occurred a few times. The read ends 3 residues shy of where the CDR3 ends; the end is completed using the germline J gene. The chain uses TRBV5-6 and TRBJ2-1; 8 nucleotides match TRBD1. CDR3 length: 14 amino acids. Germline CDR1 SGHDT, CDR2 YYEEEE. V shed 4 bases and J 9 bases; nucleotides not matched to a gene: 9. The sequenced part of the CDR3 DNA is TGTGCCAGCAGCCCCGGGACAGGATTCCTTGAG. Translated, it gives CASSPGTGFLE. The CDR3 reads in full as CASSPGTGFLEQFF.